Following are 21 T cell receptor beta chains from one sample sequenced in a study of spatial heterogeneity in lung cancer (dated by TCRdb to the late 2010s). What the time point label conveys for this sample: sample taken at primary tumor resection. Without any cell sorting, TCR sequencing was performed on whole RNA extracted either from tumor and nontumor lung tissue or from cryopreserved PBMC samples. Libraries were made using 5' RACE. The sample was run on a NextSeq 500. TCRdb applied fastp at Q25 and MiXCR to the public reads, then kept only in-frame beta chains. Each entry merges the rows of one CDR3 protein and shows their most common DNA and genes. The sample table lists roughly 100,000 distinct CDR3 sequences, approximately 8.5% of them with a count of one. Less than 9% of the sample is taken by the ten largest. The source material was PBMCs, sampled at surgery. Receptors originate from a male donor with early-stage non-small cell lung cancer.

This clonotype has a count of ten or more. CDR3 DNA: TGTGCCACCAAACAGGGCGCCTACGAGCAGTACTTC. This translates into CATKQGAYEQYF. The V and J genes are TRBV24-1 and TRBJ2-7; perhaps TRBD1 as D (6 bases). This CDR3 has 12 amino acids. The germline gives CDR1 KGHDR, CDR2 SFDVKD. V lost 8 bases, J lost 2 bases, and 9 bases lay in between.

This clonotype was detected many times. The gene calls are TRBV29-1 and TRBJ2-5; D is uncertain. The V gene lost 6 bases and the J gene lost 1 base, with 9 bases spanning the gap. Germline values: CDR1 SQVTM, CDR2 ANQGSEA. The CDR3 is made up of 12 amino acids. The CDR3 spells CSVRHVQETQYF. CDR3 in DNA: TGCAGCGTCCGACACGTCCAAGAGACCCAGTACTTC. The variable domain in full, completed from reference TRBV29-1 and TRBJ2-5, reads SAVISQKPSRDICQRGTSLTIQCQVDSQVTMMFWYRQQPGQSLTLIATANQGSEATYESGFVIDKFPISRPNLTFSTLTVSNMSPEDSSIYLCSVRHVQETQYFGPGTRLLVL.

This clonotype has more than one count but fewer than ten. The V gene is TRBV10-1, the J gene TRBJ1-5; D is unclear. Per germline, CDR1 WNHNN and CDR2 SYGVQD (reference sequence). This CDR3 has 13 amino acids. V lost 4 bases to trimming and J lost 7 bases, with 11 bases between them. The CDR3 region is CASSGGKGQPQHF. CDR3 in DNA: TGCGCCAGCAGTGGCGGCAAGGGCCAGCCCCAGCATTTT.

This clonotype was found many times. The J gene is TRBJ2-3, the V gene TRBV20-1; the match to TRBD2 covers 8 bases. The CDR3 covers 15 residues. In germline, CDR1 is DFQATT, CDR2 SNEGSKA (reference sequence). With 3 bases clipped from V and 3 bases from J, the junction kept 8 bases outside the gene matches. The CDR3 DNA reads TGCAGTGCTAGGGATAGCGGGGTTCCGACAGATACGCAGTATTTT. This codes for CSARDSGVPTDTQYF.

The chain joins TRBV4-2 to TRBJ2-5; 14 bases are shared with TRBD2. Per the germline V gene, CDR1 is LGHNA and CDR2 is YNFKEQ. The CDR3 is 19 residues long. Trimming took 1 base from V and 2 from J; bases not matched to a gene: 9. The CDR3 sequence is CASSQGTSGGLRTQETQYF. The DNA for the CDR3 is TGTGCCAGCAGCCAAGGGACTAGCGGGGGGCTAAGAACTCAAGAGACCCAGTACTTC.

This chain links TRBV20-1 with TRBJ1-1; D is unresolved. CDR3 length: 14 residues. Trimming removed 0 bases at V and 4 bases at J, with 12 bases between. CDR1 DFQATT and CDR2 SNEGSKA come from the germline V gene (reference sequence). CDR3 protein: CSARDPTRGTEAFF. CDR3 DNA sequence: TGCAGTGCTAGAGATCCTACCAGAGGCACTGAAGCTTTCTTT.

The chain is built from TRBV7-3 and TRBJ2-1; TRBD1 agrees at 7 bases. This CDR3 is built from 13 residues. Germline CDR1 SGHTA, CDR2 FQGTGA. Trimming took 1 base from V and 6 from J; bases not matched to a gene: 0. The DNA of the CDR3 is TGTGCCAGCAGCTTAAGGACAGGCAATGAGCAGTTCTTC. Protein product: CASSLRTGNEQFF.

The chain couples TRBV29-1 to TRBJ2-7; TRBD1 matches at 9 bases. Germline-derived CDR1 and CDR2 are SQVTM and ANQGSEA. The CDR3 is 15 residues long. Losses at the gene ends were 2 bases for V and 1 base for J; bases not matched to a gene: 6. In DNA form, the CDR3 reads TGCAGCGTTGAAAGTATTGGACAGGGGTCCTACGAGCAGTACTTC. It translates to CSVESIGQGSYEQYF.

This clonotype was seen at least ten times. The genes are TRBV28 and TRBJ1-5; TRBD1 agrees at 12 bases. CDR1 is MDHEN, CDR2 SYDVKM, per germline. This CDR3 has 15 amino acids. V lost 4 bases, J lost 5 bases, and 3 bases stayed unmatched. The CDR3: CASSSGTGGHQPQHF. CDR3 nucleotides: TGTGCCAGCAGTTCCGGGACAGGGGGCCATCAGCCCCAGCATTTT.

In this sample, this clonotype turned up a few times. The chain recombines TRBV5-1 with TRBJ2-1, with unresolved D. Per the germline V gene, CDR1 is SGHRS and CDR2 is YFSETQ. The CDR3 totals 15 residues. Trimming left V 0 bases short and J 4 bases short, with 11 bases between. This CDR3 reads CASSLESLAYNEQFF. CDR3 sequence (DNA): TGCGCCAGCAGCTTGGAAAGTTTAGCTTACAATGAGCAGTTCTTC.

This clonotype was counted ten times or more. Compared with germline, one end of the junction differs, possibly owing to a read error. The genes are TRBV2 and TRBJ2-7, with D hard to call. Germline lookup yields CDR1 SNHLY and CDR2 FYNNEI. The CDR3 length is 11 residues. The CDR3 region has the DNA TGTGCCAGCAGTGAACAGCCCACCGCCTTTTTC. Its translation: CASSEQPTAFF.

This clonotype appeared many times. Here the CDR3 reads CASSPGSSVSIGGELFF. The CDR3 DNA is TGTGCCAGCAGCCCTGGGTCTAGCGTCTCAATTGGTGGGGAGCTGTTTTTT. The V and J genes are TRBV11-2 and TRBJ2-2; D might be TRBD2 (6 bases). V gave up 5 bases and J gave up 8 bases, with 24 bases separating them. The CDR3 is 17 residues long. CDR1 SGHAT and CDR2 FQNNGV come from the germline V gene.

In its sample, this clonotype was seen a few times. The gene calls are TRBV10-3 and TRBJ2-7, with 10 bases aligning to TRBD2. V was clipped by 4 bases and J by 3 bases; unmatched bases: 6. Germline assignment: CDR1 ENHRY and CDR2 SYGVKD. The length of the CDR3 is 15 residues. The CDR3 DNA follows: TGTGCCATCAGTGGCCTAGCGGGGGCCAACTACGAGCAGTACTTC. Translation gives CAISGLAGANYEQYF.

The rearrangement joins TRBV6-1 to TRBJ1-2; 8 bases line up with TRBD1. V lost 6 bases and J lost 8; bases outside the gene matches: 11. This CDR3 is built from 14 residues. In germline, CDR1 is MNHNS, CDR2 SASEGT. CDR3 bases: TGTGCCAGCAGCCGCGGACAGGGAGGTGGCGGCTACACCTTC. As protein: CASSRGQGGGGYTF.

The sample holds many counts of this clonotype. Here the CDR3 reads CSVGTDSNQPQHF. The CDR3 DNA is TGCAGCGTTGGGACAGATAGCAATCAGCCCCAGCATTTT. This rearrangement joins TRBV29-1 to TRBJ1-5; D might be TRBD1 (6 bases). Trimming cost V 4 bases and J 0 bases, with 7 bases left between them. The CDR3 loop spans 13 amino acids. The germline V gene encodes CDR1 SQVTM and CDR2 ANQGSEA. Full variable domain (remainder filled in from reference TRBV29-1 and TRBJ1-5): SAVISQKPSRDICQRGTSLTIQCQVDSQVTMMFWYRQQPGQSLTLIATANQGSEATYESGFVIDKFPISRPNLTFSTLTVSNMSPEDSSIYLCSVGTDSNQPQHFGDGTRLSIL.

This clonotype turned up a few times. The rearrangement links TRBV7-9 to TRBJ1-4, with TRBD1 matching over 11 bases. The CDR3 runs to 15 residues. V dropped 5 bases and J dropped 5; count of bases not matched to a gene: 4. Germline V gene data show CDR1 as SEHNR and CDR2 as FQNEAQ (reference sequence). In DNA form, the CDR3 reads TGTGCCAGCAGCGCCAGGGACAGGGGGAATGAAAAACTGTTTTTT. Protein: CASSARDRGNEKLFF.

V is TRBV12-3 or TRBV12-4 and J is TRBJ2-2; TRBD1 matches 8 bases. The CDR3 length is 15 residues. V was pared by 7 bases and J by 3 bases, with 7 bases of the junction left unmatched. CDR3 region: CASTYMDRDTGELFF. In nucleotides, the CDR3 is TGTGCCAGCACCTACATGGACAGGGACACCGGGGAGCTGTTTTTT.

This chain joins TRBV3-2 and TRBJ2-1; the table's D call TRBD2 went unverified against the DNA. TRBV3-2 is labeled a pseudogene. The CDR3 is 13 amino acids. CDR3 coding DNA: TGTGCCAGCAGCCAAGTTGGGGGAGGCGAGCAGTTCTTC. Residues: CASSQVGGGEQFF.

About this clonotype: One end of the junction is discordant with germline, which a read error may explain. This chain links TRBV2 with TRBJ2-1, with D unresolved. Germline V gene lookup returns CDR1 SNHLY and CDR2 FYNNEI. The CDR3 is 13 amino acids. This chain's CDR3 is CASNDQFGGEQFF. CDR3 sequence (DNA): TGTGCCAGCAATGACCAATTCGGCGGTGAGCAGTTTTTC.

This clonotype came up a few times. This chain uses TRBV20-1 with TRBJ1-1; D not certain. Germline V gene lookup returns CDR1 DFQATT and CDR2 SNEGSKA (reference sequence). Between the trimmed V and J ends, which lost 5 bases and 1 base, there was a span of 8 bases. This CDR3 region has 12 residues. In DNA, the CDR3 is TGCAGTGCTGCGGTCGGGAACACTGAAGCTTTCTTT. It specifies CSAAVGNTEAFF.

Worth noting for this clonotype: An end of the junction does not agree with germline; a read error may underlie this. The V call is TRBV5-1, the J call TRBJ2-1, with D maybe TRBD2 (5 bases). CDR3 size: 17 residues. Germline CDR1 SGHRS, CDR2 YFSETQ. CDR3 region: CASSLLSGSPSYNEQLF. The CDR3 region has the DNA TGCGCCAGCAGCCTCCTCAGCGGAAGCCCTTCCTACAATGAGCAGCTCTTC.